One and the same sample provided the 10 T cell receptor beta chains below, sequenced in a study of Ad26.COV2.S vaccination and SARS-CoV-2 variants. Documented treatment: about 20 received Ad26.COV2.S at low or high dose, single or two shots; five or six received placebo; per-sample allocation not given. On day 63 after the first injection, vaccine and placebo recipients gave samples. This table comes from immunoSEQ multiplex PCR, and its TCRdb copy is limited to in-frame clones, with some not included. The table shows 250,000 or so clones, with around 88% occurring only once. The source material was peripheral blood, sampled in a trial of Ad26.COV2.S vaccine versus placebo. The receptors originated from a person between 18 and 60 years old who received the Ad26.COV2.S COVID-19 vaccine or a placebo.

The J gene is TRBJ2-7, the V gene TRBV5-1; 12 nucleotides match TRBD2. Looked up from germline, CDR1 is SGHRS and CDR2 is YFSETQ. CDR3 length: 15 residues. With V trimmed by 1 base and J by 4 bases, 3 bases remained unmatched. The DNA for the CDR3 is TGCGCCAGCAGCTTGTCTAGCGGGGGGGCTTACGAGCAGTACTTC. Its translation: CASSLSSGGAYEQYF.

The chain uses TRBV6-5 and TRBJ1-2; D is perhaps TRBD1 (5 bases). The CDR3 contains 12 residues. V lost 4 bases to trimming and J lost 8 bases, with 11 bases between them. Germline CDR1 and CDR2: MNHEY and SVGAGI. CDR3 DNA sequence: TGTGCCAGCAGTTGGGGAGGGACCGGCTACACCTTC. Translating gives CASSWGGTGYTF.

This clone appeared once. J is TRBJ1-2 and V is TRBV15; 7 bases match TRBD1. Germline CDR1 is LNHNV and CDR2 is YYDKDF (reference sequence). The J segment lost 4 bases and the V segment lost 5 bases, leaving 7 bases of the junction unmatched. The CDR3 is 14 amino acids. CDR3 sequence: CATSHTGVFYGYTF. DNA of the CDR3: TGTGCCACCAGCCATACAGGGGTTTTCTATGGCTACACCTTC.

This chain joins TRBV14 and TRBJ1-4, with TRBD1 matching 7 bases. The CDR3 contains 16 residues. CDR1 and CDR2 (germline): SGHDN, FVKESK. J was trimmed by 1 base and V by 3 bases; bases with no gene match: 5. The CDR3 here is CASSHRNRGTNEKLFF. In DNA form, the CDR3 reads TGTGCCAGCAGCCACCGAAACAGGGGAACTAATGAAAAACTGTTTTTT.

This clone appeared once. This chain uses TRBV7-9 with TRBJ1-2; possibly TRBD1 for D (5 bases). CDR1 and CDR2 from the germline V gene are SEHNR and FQNEAQ (reference sequence). V lost 6 bases, J lost 4 bases, and 12 bases lay in between. This CDR3 is 13 amino acids long. The CDR3 reads CASSPTGVYGYTF. In DNA, the CDR3 is TGTGCCAGCAGTCCCACGGGGGTCTATGGCTACACCTTC.

This clone was recorded once. The V call is TRBV9, the J call TRBJ1-3; 9 bases are a match to TRBD1. The CDR3 contains 15 residues. Germline V gives CDR1 SGDLS, CDR2 YYNGEE. Trimming cost V 0 bases and J 4 bases; bases outside gene matches: 2. The chain's CDR3 is CASSVVGTGGNTIYF. DNA for the CDR3: TGTGCCAGCAGCGTAGTAGGGACAGGGGGAAACACCATATATTTT.

The chain recombines TRBV5-1 with TRBJ2-5; 7 bases match TRBD1. Germline V gene sequence: CDR1 SGHRS, CDR2 YFSETQ. The CDR3 totals 16 residues. The junction had 9 bases not matched to a gene; V was cut back by 4 bases and J by 0 bases. The CDR3 DNA sequence: TGCGCCAGCAGCCCGGAACAGGGGCCCAACCAAGAGACCCAGTACTTC. It translates to CASSPEQGPNQETQYF.

A single count supports this clone. Here the CDR3 DNA reads TGTGCCAGCAGTAACACAGGGACCCAGCCCCAGCATTTT. Its protein is CASSNTGTQPQHF. The chain links TRBV6-6 to TRBJ1-5; tentative D call: TRBD1 (6 bases). Per germline, CDR1 MNHNY and CDR2 SVGAGI (reference sequence). V lost 5 bases, J lost 7 bases, and 12 bases lay in between. This CDR3 spans 13 amino acids.

This CDR3 is CASSILAGANMQETQYF. CDR3 nucleotides: TGTGCCAGTAGTATACTAGCGGGGGCCAATATGCAAGAGACCCAGTACTTC. The rearrangement uses TRBV19 and TRBJ2-5, with TRBD2 identical over 10 bases. The V segment lost 2 bases and the J segment 2 bases; nucleotides outside the gene matches: 8. The CDR3 contains 17 residues. Germline V gene sequence: CDR1 LNHDA, CDR2 SQIVND (reference sequence).

The chain joins TRBV2 to TRBJ2-5; 8 bases are shared with TRBD1. The J segment lost 1 base and the V segment lost 6 bases, leaving 7 bases of the junction unmatched. The CDR3 spans 15 residues. Germline CDR1 is SNHLY and CDR2 is FYNNEI. The CDR3 nucleotides read TGTGCCAGCAGAGGAGACAGGGGATCCCAAGAGACCCAGTACTTC. Translation: CASRGDRGSQETQYF.